This T cell receptor beta chain came from a study of CD8 T cells in ankylosing spondylitis. TCRdb itself ran the 5' RACE reads through MiXCR, one entry per CDR3 protein. The repertoire holds approximately 300,000 distinct CDR3 sequences, roughly 20% seen once, with roughly 4% in the top ten. Losses at the gene ends were 4 bases for V and 6 bases for J; bases not matched to a gene: 11. Germline V gene data show CDR1 as SGHNT and CDR2 as YYREEE (reference sequence). The CDR3 spans 16 residues. The gene calls are TRBV5-4 and TRBJ2-3; 10 positions match TRBD2. Sequencing input: blood, either unsorted or a sorted T cell fraction (not recorded which). The source of this sequence is a female donor with ankylosing spondylitis or in good health (not recorded which). CDR3 in amino acids: CASSPRASGRTDTQYF. DNA of the CDR3: TGTGCCAGCAGCCCGAGGGCTAGCGGGAGAACGGATACGCAGTATTTT. The full variable domain, its missing parts supplied by reference TRBV5-4 and TRBJ2-3, is ETGVTQSPTHLIKTRGQQVTLRCSSQSGHNTVSWYQQALGQGPQFIFQYYREEENGRGNFPPRFSGLQFPNYSSELNVNALELDDSALYLCASSPRASGRTDTQYFGPGTRLTVL.